The rows below give T cell receptor beta chains drawn from one sample of a study of OX40 agonist ivuxolimab in advanced cancers. Profiling relied on immunoSEQ multiplex PCR, and the TCRdb table lists in-frame clones only, not all of them. Among about 100,000 clones, approximately 90% were seen once, and the ten largest hold about 0.15%. The input for sequencing was CD4+ or CD8+ T cells sorted from blood, taken in a trial of the OX40 agonist ivuxolimab. The receptors here all came from an adult with an advanced solid tumor such as melanoma, head and neck, liver or kidney cancer. Each CDR3 is given with its conserved first and last residue. The D gene is left open where the match is weak. Clone size is not always given. Where it is, it says once, few, many or a class for expanded clones.

J gene	clone size	V gene	D gene	CDR3 DNA	CDR3 protein
TRBJ1-6	-	TRBV19	-	TGTGCCAGTAGTGACTCCTATAATTCACCCCTCCACTTT	CASSDSYNSPLHF
TRBJ2-5	-	TRBV19	TRBD1	TGTGCCAGTAGTCTTAGAACAGGGGCCCAAGAGACCCAGTACTTC	CASSLRTGAQETQYF
TRBJ2-2	-	TRBV5-1	TRBD2	TGCGCCAGCAGCTTGATGCTAGCGGGGAACACCGGGGAGCTGTTTTTT	CASSLMLAGNTGELFF
TRBJ2-7	-	TRBV2	TRBD1	TGTGCCAGCAGGCGGGGACAGGGTTACGAGCAGTACTTC	CASRRGQGYEQYF
TRBJ2-6	-	TRBV7-2	-	TGTGCCAGCAGCTTAGCGGGAACCGGCCTAGTCAACGTCCTGACTTTC	CASSLAGTGLVNVLTF
TRBJ1-1	few	TRBV29-1	-	TGCAGCGTCGAGAACACTGAAGCTTTCTTT	CSVENTEAFF
TRBJ1-6	-	TRBV7-3	TRBD1	TGTGCCAGCAGCTCCGGGACAGATAATTCACCCCTCCACTTT	CASSSGTDNSPLHF
TRBJ2-1	-	TRBV7-2	TRBD2	TGTGCCAGCAGCCAGAGAGCGGGGGCCTTCGGTGAGCAGTTCTTC	CASSQRAGAFGEQFF
TRBJ1-2	-	TRBV4-1	TRBD1	TGCGCCAGCAGCCAAGAAAACAGGGGGATCTATGGCTACACCTTC	CASSQENRGIYGYTF
TRBJ1-2	few	TRBV5-1	-	TGCGCCAGCAGCTATGACCCCTATGTGGGCTACACCTTC	CASSYDPYVGYTF
TRBJ1-1	-	TRBV6-1	-	TGTGCCAGCCTCCCGGCCAGGGTGAACACTGAAGCTTTCTTT	CASLPARVNTEAFF
TRBJ2-3	-	TRBV10-3	TRBD1	TGTGCCATCAGTGAAGGGACAGCCTACACAGATACGCAGTATTTT	CAISEGTAYTDTQYF
TRBJ2-7	-	TRBV7-2	-	TGTGCCAGCAGCTTGAACTACGAGCAGTACTTC	CASSLNYEQYF